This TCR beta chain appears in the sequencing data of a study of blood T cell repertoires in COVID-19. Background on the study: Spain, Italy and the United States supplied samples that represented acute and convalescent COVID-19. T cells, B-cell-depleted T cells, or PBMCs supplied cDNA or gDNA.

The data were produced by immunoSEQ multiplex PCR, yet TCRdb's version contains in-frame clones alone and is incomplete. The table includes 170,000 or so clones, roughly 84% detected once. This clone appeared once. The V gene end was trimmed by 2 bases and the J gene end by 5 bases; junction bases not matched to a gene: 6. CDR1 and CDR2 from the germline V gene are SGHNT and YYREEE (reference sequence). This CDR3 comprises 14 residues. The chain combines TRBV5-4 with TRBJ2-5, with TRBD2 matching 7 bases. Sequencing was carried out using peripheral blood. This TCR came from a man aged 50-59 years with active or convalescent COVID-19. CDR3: CASSFLADGETQYF. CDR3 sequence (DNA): TGTGCCAGCAGCTTCCTAGCGGATGGGGAGACCCAGTACTTC.